The T cell receptor (beta chain) under discussion was sequenced for a study of blood T cells in healthy people across ages. This clonotype was seen only a few times. A read error may produce the germline difference seen at one junction end. The second PCR ran roughly 6 to 11 cycles with a sample-barcoded 5' primer and J-beta primers. One entry per CDR3 protein, called by TCRdb with MiXCR from the 5' RACE reads. Counted here are 750,000 or so distinct CDR3 sequences, 20% to 25% occurring once; the ten biggest clones make up more than 7.5%. CDR1 is SGHRS, CDR2 YFSETQ, per germline. The CDR3 has 17 amino acids. These data were also reused for a study on T cells of mothers and their children.

The origin of this receptor is a boy between 10 and 17 years old in good health. The V gene is TRBV5-1, the J gene TRBJ2-6; possibly TRBD1 for D (5 bases). Sequences were obtained from blood. Written as DNA, the CDR3 is TGCGCCAGCAGCTTCTTTTTACAGAAGTCTGGGGCCAACGTCCTGGCTTTC. Translated, it gives CASSFFLQKSGANVLAF.